The 13 T cell receptor beta chains listed next were all sequenced from one sample in a study of identical twins. One entry per CDR3 protein, called by TCRdb with MiXCR from the 5' RACE reads. Seen here are 260,000 or so distinct CDR3 sequences, 7.5% observed once, and the top ten hold under 7%. A further study also used this sample, focusing on yellow fever vaccine responses in identical twins.

Sequencing was carried out using CD8+ T cells sorted from blood. The receptors shown here come from a woman aged 18 to 35 in good health.

This clonotype was counted at least ten times. The chain joins TRBV7-9 to TRBJ2-1; 9 bases line up with TRBD2. CDR3 length: 17 residues. Looked up from germline, CDR1 is SEHNR and CDR2 is FQNEAQ (reference sequence). Germline trimming cut 2 bases from V and 9 bases from J; bases unmatched to any gene: 14. The CDR3 coding sequence is TGTGCCAGCAGCTTAAATTTTGCGGGAGGGCCTCGGGCTGAGCAGTTCTTC. Translating gives CASSLNFAGGPRAEQFF.

The table lists this clonotype with a few counts. V usage is TRBV2 and J usage is TRBJ2-5; 9 bases match TRBD2. The germline V gene has CDR1 SNHLY and CDR2 FYNNEI. V gave up 4 bases and J gave up 2 bases; unmatched junction bases: 5. The length of the CDR3 is 15 residues. CDR3 sequence reads: CASSGVAGVQETQYF. CDR3 DNA: TGTGCCAGCAGTGGTGTAGCGGGAGTTCAAGAGACCCAGTACTTC. The full variable domain, rest sourced from reference TRBV2 and TRBJ2-5, is EPEVTQTPSHQVTQMGQEVILRCVPISNHLYFYWYRQILGQKVEFLVSFYNNEISEKSEIFDDQFSVERPDGSNFTLKIRSTKLEDSAMYFCASSGVAGVQETQYFGPGTRLLVL.

The chain carries TRBV7-9 and TRBJ1-4, with D tentatively TRBD1 (6 bases). V lost 3 bases and J 4 bases, leaving 15 bases between the germline ends. Germline loops: CDR1 SEHNR, CDR2 FQNEAQ (reference sequence). This CDR3 is 16 amino acids long. CDR3 nucleotides: TGTGCCAGCAGCTTTGTTGCGGACAGTCTTAATGAAAAACTGTTTTTT. This translates into CASSFVADSLNEKLFF.

Ten or more counts support this clonotype. The chain carries TRBV15 and TRBJ2-2; 8 bases line up with TRBD2. The germline gives CDR1 LNHNV, CDR2 YYDKDF (reference sequence). V trimming: 0 bases; J trimming: 4 bases; junction bases outside the gene matches: 7. The CDR3 totals 17 residues. The CDR3 reads CATSRDKGTRSTGELFF. The CDR3 DNA is TGTGCCACCAGCAGAGATAAAGGGACTAGAAGCACCGGGGAGCTGTTTTTT.

V is TRBV29-1 and J is TRBJ2-1; D possibly corresponds to TRBD2 (6 bases). The germline gives CDR1 SQVTM, CDR2 ANQGSEA. Trimming removed 3 bases at V and 2 bases at J, with 14 bases between. This CDR3 comprises 15 residues. CDR3 residues: CSVDGRLGTYNEQFF. The CDR3, as DNA: TGCAGCGTTGACGGGAGACTAGGGACCTACAATGAGCAGTTCTTC.

This clonotype came up a few times. The chain employs TRBV7-9 and TRBJ2-7; D is uncertain. Germline CDR1 reads SEHNR; CDR2 reads FQNEAQ (reference sequence). This CDR3 comprises 13 residues. V was shortened by 1 base and J by 12 bases, with 16 bases between the two germline ends. The CDR3 region has the DNA TGTGCCAGCAGCTTAGGTGGCCCCCGTCCTCCGTACTTC. Protein sequence: CASSLGGPRPPYF.

This clonotype was observed many times. Here the CDR3 reads CASSPVGLQETQYF. CDR3 bases: TGCGCCAGCAGCCCGGTCGGGTTACAAGAGACCCAGTACTTC. The chain employs TRBV5-1 and TRBJ2-5; D call uncertain. V lost 4 bases to trimming and J lost 2 bases, with 12 bases between them. Germline V gene data show CDR1 as SGHRS and CDR2 as YFSETQ. This CDR3 region has 14 residues.

This clonotype appeared many times. The V and J genes are TRBV7-9 and TRBJ2-7; TRBD1 might be the D (6 bases). V shed 6 bases and J shed 1 base, with 10 bases lying between them. Germline values: CDR1 SEHNR, CDR2 FQNEAQ (reference sequence). The CDR3 spans 13 residues. CDR3 loop: CASSSGTSYEQYV. In DNA, the CDR3 is TGTGCCAGCAGTTCCGGGACATCCTACGAGCAGTACGTC.

The sample holds many counts of this clonotype. The chain carries TRBV2 and TRBJ1-1; D is ambiguous. The CDR3 consists of 11 residues. Looked up from germline, CDR1 is SNHLY and CDR2 is FYNNEI. Between the trimmed V and J ends, which lost 7 bases and 4 bases, there was a span of 7 bases. Here the CDR3 reads CASISSTEAFF. The CDR3 bases are TGTGCCAGCATCAGTAGCACTGAAGCTTTCTTT.

This clonotype was found many times. This chain links TRBV12-3 or TRBV12-4 with TRBJ1-6; the match to TRBD1 covers 9 bases. The CDR3 consists of 16 residues. Losses at the gene ends were 3 bases for V and 7 bases for J; bases not matched to a gene: 7. The CDR3 sequence: CASSFGTGFGNSPLHF. Here the CDR3 DNA reads TGTGCCAGCAGTTTTGGGACAGGGTTTGGGAATTCACCCCTCCACTTT.

The V call is TRBV25-1, the J call TRBJ2-3; the D gene is possibly TRBD2 (6 bases). V was cut by 1 base and J by 9 bases, with 17 bases left in between. The CDR3 loop spans 15 amino acids. The germline gives CDR1 MGHDK, CDR2 SYGVNS. CDR3 DNA: TGTGCCAGCAGTGAATTTGGGGCAAGCCGGGGGACGCAGTATTTT. This codes for CASSEFGASRGTQYF.

V gene TRBV28 combines with J gene TRBJ2-6; 10 bases map to TRBD2. With V trimmed by 4 bases and J by 0 bases, 6 bases remained unmatched. Germline CDR1 is MDHEN and CDR2 is SYDVKM. This CDR3 is built from 18 residues. The CDR3 region is CASSSSSGGISGANVLTF. In DNA form, the CDR3 reads TGTGCCAGCAGTTCGAGTAGCGGGGGGATCTCTGGGGCCAACGTCCTGACTTTC.

Many counts were recorded for this clonotype. The chain couples TRBV6-2 or TRBV6-3 to TRBJ1-5; 10 bases fit TRBD1. The CDR3 has 17 residues. CDR1 and CDR2 from the germline V gene are MNHEY and SVGEGT. Trimming at V came to 5 bases and at J to 2 bases, leaving 9 bases not matched to a gene. CDR3 amino acids: CASSAGTGAGGNQPQHF. The DNA for the CDR3 is TGTGCCAGCAGTGCCGGGACAGGGGCCGGTGGCAATCAGCCCCAGCATTTT.